The 10 T cell receptor beta chains below were found in one sample sequenced in a study of blood T cell repertoires in COVID-19. Produced via immunoSEQ multiplex PCR; TCRdb's table is partial and in-frame only. The sample includes about 270,000 clones, approximately 90% of them seen just once. Sequenced material: PBMCs or T cells enriched from blood (not recorded which). The source is a middle-aged woman with acute COVID-19.

The rearrangement links TRBV4-2 to TRBJ1-1; weak D call: TRBD1 (6 bases). Germline V gene lookup returns CDR1 LGHNA and CDR2 YNFKEQ. CDR3 length: 15 amino acids. V shed 1 base and J shed 1 base, with 10 bases lying between them. CDR3 region: CASSQVGTSNTEAFF. The DNA for the CDR3 is TGTGCCAGCAGCCAAGTTGGGACATCGAACACTGAAGCTTTCTTT.

The chain recombines TRBV12-3 or TRBV12-4 with TRBJ1-2, with TRBD1 as a possible D gene (6 bases). CDR3 length: 13 residues. V lost 5 bases and J lost 4, with 11 bases in between. CDR3 DNA sequence: TGTGCCAGCAGTGAACAGGGCCTCTATGGCTACACCTTC. Amino acids: CASSEQGLYGYTF.

The chain carries TRBV6-6 and TRBJ1-1; D might be TRBD1 (5 bases). Per the germline V gene, CDR1 is MNHNY and CDR2 is SVGAGI (reference sequence). With 8 bases removed from V and 1 base from J, the gap between germline ends came to 17 bases. This CDR3 spans 15 amino acids. The CDR3 spells CASREGSGSNTEAFF. As DNA, the CDR3 is TGTGCCAGCCGAGAGGGGAGCGGGTCGAACACTGAAGCTTTCTTT.

The genes are TRBV3-1 (or the pseudogene TRBV3-2) and TRBJ2-1; D is undetermined. The CDR3 has 17 amino acids. Trimming pared 2 bases from V and 10 bases from J, leaving 24 bases between. From germline, CDR1 is LGHDT and CDR2 YNNKEL (reference sequence). The CDR3 DNA sequence: TGTGCCAGCAGCCAAATCCCCCCGGAGACTCCAGATTCGGAGCAGTTCTTC. Protein sequence: CASSQIPPETPDSEQFF.

V is TRBV28 and J is TRBJ2-7; the match to TRBD2 covers 12 bases. This CDR3 has 15 amino acids. Germline values: CDR1 MDHEN, CDR2 SYDVKM. J lost 6 bases, V lost 0 bases, and 3 bases had no gene match. The CDR3: CASSLWTSGSPEQYF. The CDR3 DNA sequence: TGTGCCAGCAGTTTATGGACTAGCGGGAGCCCCGAGCAGTACTTC.

The rearrangement uses TRBV5-5 and TRBJ1-2, with TRBD1 matching 8 bases. The V gene's germline CDR1 is SGHKS and CDR2 YYEKEE (reference sequence). Trimming cost V 0 bases and J 4 bases; bases outside gene matches: 5. CDR3 length equals 15 residues. CDR3 coding DNA: TGTGCCAGCAGCTTGGCAGGTACAGGGGGCTATGGCTACACCTTC. This translates into CASSLAGTGGYGYTF.

The V and J genes are TRBV5-4 and TRBJ1-2; TRBD1 is a possible D gene (6 bases). This CDR3 has 13 amino acids. The germline V gene encodes CDR1 SGHNT and CDR2 YYREEE (reference sequence). Between the trimmed V and J ends, which lost 4 bases and 3 bases, there was a span of 10 bases. The DNA for the CDR3 is TGTGCCAGCAGCAGGGGACAAGACTATGGCTACACCTTC. Translation: CASSRGQDYGYTF.

The rearrangement links TRBV5-1 to TRBJ2-7, with 11 bases matching TRBD1. Looked up from germline, CDR1 is SGHRS and CDR2 is YFSETQ. This CDR3 spans 15 amino acids. V trimming: 6 bases; J trimming: 0 bases; junction bases outside the gene matches: 5. CDR3 bases: TGCGCCAGCACATCTGGGACAGGGGGCTCCTACGAGCAGTACTTC. As protein: CASTSGTGGSYEQYF.

CDR3 loop: CASSEMTGGSYEQYF. The CDR3 coding sequence is TGTGCCAGCAGTGAAATGACAGGGGGCTCCTACGAGCAGTACTTC. The chain is built from TRBV6-1 and TRBJ2-7, with 9 bases lining up with TRBD1. The CDR3 extends over 15 amino acids. Germline values: CDR1 MNHNS, CDR2 SASEGT. V lost 2 bases and J lost 0; bases outside the gene matches: 2.

The chain combines TRBV7-2 with TRBJ2-7, with a possible D match to TRBD1 (5 bases). The CDR3 sequence is 15 residues long. The germline gives CDR1 SGHTA, CDR2 FQGNSA. The germline V and J ends were trimmed by 1 base and 3 bases, with 13 bases remaining between them. The CDR3, as DNA: TGTGCCAGCAGCTTAGGGGGCAGGGCAGGCTACGAGCAGTACTTC. This encodes CASSLGGRAGYEQYF.